This T cell receptor (beta chain) originates from a study of PD-1 blockade in mismatch repair-deficient tumors. Study-level points and caveats: Rapid post-treatment expansion, then contraction, generally preceding radiologic response, marked tumor-resident clones.

TCRdb's table, derived via immunoSEQ multiplex PCR, lists solely in-frame clones and lacks some. The sample consists of more than 95,000 clones, roughly 86% of them appearing once. Every patient had mismatch repair deficiency by PCR or immunohistochemistry. This clone was seen a few times. Its antigen is not identified. This CDR3 has 13 amino acids. Between the trimmed V and J ends, which lost 5 bases and 7 bases, there was a span of 12 bases. Germline-derived CDR1 and CDR2 are LNHDA and SQIVND (reference sequence). The chain carries TRBV19 and TRBJ1-5, with D perhaps TRBD1 (5 bases). The source was peripheral blood, collected 44 weeks after starting pembrolizumab. This receptor was taken from an adult with mismatch repair-deficient cancer. The CDR3 coding sequence is TGTGCCAGTAGTCCCGGGGGGGACCAGCCCCAGCATTTT. Translating it yields CASSPGGDQPQHF.